Presented here are 21 T cell receptor beta chains from one specimen sequenced in a study of blood T cells in healthy people across ages. Sample-barcoded 5' priming and a J-beta primer mix drove a second PCR of roughly 6 to 12 cycles. In TCRdb, the 5' RACE reads were re-called with MiXCR into one record per CDR3 protein. The sample shows around 780,000 distinct CDR3 sequences, about 56% of them seen only once. Specimen: blood. These receptors came from a man aged 40-50 years in good health.

V is TRBV20-1 and J is TRBJ2-1; D is ambiguous. The germline V and J ends were trimmed by 5 bases and 1 base, with 15 bases remaining between them. Germline V gene sequence: CDR1 DFQATT, CDR2 SNEGSKA (reference sequence). The length of the CDR3 is 15 residues. CDR3 region: CSAESPSRSYNEQFF. DNA for the CDR3: TGCAGTGCTGAGTCCCCATCCCGATCCTACAATGAGCAGTTCTTC.

The genes are TRBV28 and TRBJ2-5; no firm D call. Trimming took off 2 bases at V and 2 bases at J, with 9 bases between the two ends. CDR1 and CDR2 (germline): MDHEN, SYDVKM. This CDR3 comprises 14 residues. The CDR3 reads CASSLPPEQETQYF. In DNA form, the CDR3 reads TGTGCCAGCAGTTTACCACCAGAACAAGAGACCCAGTACTTC.

The chain uses TRBV7-2 and TRBJ2-5, with 9 positions matching TRBD1. CDR3 length: 16 residues. Germline trimming cut 5 bases from V and 11 bases from J; bases unmatched to any gene: 18. Germline-derived CDR1 and CDR2 are SGHTA and FQGNSA. In DNA, the CDR3 is TGTGCCAGCAGCAGAGGACCAGGGACAGGGAGGGATGAGCAGTACTTC. It codes for CASSRGPGTGRDEQYF.

This sequence joins TRBV6-2 or TRBV6-3 and TRBJ1-4; D unclear. Germline lookup yields CDR1 MNHEY and CDR2 SVGEGT. The CDR3 consists of 14 residues. The V end lost 5 bases, the J end lost 5 bases, and 12 bases lay between the germline ends. The CDR3 region is CASSTLGRNEKLFF. CDR3 bases: TGTGCCAGCAGTACCTTGGGGAGAAATGAAAAACTGTTTTTT.

This clonotype was observed a handful of times. J is TRBJ2-1 and V is TRBV15; 7 bases agree with TRBD1. The CDR3 length is 13 residues. The V segment lost 8 bases and the J segment 8 bases; nucleotides outside the gene matches: 9. Germline V gene sequence: CDR1 LNHNV, CDR2 YYDKDF (reference sequence). The CDR3 protein is CATADRDGDEQFF. CDR3 nucleotides: TGTGCCACCGCCGACAGGGATGGGGATGAGCAGTTCTTC.

The CDR3 protein is CSVGHNYNEQFF. The CDR3 DNA is TGCAGCGTTGGTCACAACTACAATGAGCAGTTCTTC. J is TRBJ2-1 and V is TRBV29-1; no reliable D call. CDR1 is SQVTM, CDR2 ANQGSEA, per germline. The CDR3 has 12 amino acids. The V gene lost 4 bases and the J gene lost 3 bases, with 7 bases spanning the gap.

CDR3 nucleotides: TGTGCCAGCAGTTTAAGAGGTCTAGCGGGGGGGCAAAGATCATCCACCGGGGAGCTGTTTTTT. Its translation: CASSLRGLAGGQRSSTGELFF. V usage is TRBV12-3 or TRBV12-4 and J usage is TRBJ2-2; 12 positions match TRBD2. The CDR3 has 21 residues. Unmatched junction bases numbered 17, after V lost 2 bases and J lost 4 bases.

The chain employs TRBV20-1 and TRBJ1-1; 11 bases agree with TRBD1. The junction had 8 bases not matched to a gene; V was cut back by 6 bases and J by 5 bases. This CDR3 has 14 amino acids. Per germline, CDR1 DFQATT and CDR2 SNEGSKA (reference sequence). This CDR3 is CSAHRTGGLTEAFF. CDR3 nucleotide sequence: TGCAGTGCCCACCGGACAGGGGGCCTTACTGAAGCTTTCTTT.

The rearrangement uses TRBV28 and TRBJ2-5, with D maybe TRBD1 (5 bases). The V gene's germline CDR1 is MDHEN and CDR2 SYDVKM. The CDR3 is 15 residues long. Trimming removed 5 bases from V and 1 base from J, with 14 bases in between. The CDR3 sequence: CASSLGWGTQETQYF. The CDR3, as DNA: TGTGCCAGCAGTCTCGGCTGGGGCACCCAAGAGACCCAGTACTTC.

The chain links TRBV5-1 to TRBJ2-4, with D perhaps assigned TRBD1 or TRBD2 (5 bases each). The J call could be wrong; TRBJ2-7 is a better fit for the DNA end. From germline, CDR1 is SGHRS and CDR2 YFSETQ. The CDR3 sequence is 15 residues long. The CDR3 here is CASSDTGRLSYEQYF. DNA for the CDR3: TGCGCCAGCAGTGATACGGGACGTCTCTCCTACGAGCAGTACTTC.

The chain recombines TRBV20-1 with TRBJ1-2; D is unresolved. Between the trimmed V and J ends, which lost 6 bases and 8 bases, there was a span of 10 bases. The CDR3 is 10 amino acids. Germline V lookup: CDR1 DFQATT, CDR2 SNEGSKA (reference sequence). This CDR3 reads CSAKDRGYTF. The CDR3 DNA is TGCAGTGCAAAGGACCGAGGCTACACCTTC.

This clonotype was counted a few times. This chain links TRBV7-9 with TRBJ1-1; no reliable D call. The V end lost 3 bases, the J end lost 1 base, and 9 bases lay between the germline ends. The CDR3 has 14 residues. Germline lookup yields CDR1 SEHNR and CDR2 FQNEAQ (reference sequence). CDR3 sequence reads: CASSFMLGNTEAFF. Written as DNA, the CDR3 is TGTGCCAGCAGCTTTATGTTGGGGAACACTGAAGCTTTCTTT.

The J gene is TRBJ1-5, the V gene TRBV28; D uncertain. CDR3 length equals 15 residues. The V end lost 2 bases, the J end lost 3 bases, and 11 bases lay between the germline ends. Germline CDR1 reads MDHEN; CDR2 reads SYDVKM. In DNA form, the CDR3 reads TGTGCCAGCAGTTTAGCAGGATCTAACAATCAGCCCCAGCATTTT. It yields the protein CASSLAGSNNQPQHF.

The rearrangement uses TRBV5-1 and TRBJ2-1; 7 positions match TRBD2. This CDR3 comprises 15 residues. Germline lookup yields CDR1 SGHRS and CDR2 YFSETQ. After removal of 0 bases from V and 7 bases from J, the junction contained 7 bases not matched to a gene. CDR3 nucleotides: TGCGCCAGCAGCTTGGCTTTGGCGGGGGAGAATGAGCAGTTCTTC. Protein: CASSLALAGENEQFF.

The chain joins TRBV6-1 to TRBJ2-5; 11 bases line up with TRBD1. V lost 6 bases, J lost 5 bases, and 11 bases stayed unmatched. CDR1 is MNHNS, CDR2 SASEGT, per germline. CDR3 length: 16 residues. The chain's CDR3 is CASRCGTGGGLETQYF. CDR3 nucleotides: TGTGCCAGCAGATGCGGGACAGGGGGAGGATTGGAGACCCAGTACTTC.

In regard to this clonotype: Mismatch with germline at one junction end may stem from a read error. The chain couples TRBV7-3 to TRBJ2-3, with D tentatively TRBD2 (6 bases). CDR1 is SGHTA and CDR2 is FQGTGA in the germline V gene. The CDR3 extends over 15 amino acids. The CDR3 DNA sequence: TGTGCCAGCAGTCTAAGCAGAACTAGCATAGATACGCAGTATTTT. It encodes CASSLSRTSIDTQYF.

This clonotype has a handful of counts. The gene calls are TRBV4-2 and TRBJ1-2; D remains ambiguous. Germline V CDR1 and CDR2: LGHNA, YNFKEQ. The V end was cut by 2 bases, the J end by 4 bases, with 11 bases between. The CDR3 is 14 amino acids. CDR3 bases: TGTGCCAGCAGCCAATACCTGGGGATCTATGGCTACACCTTC. It specifies CASSQYLGIYGYTF.

This clonotype came up a few times. The gene calls are TRBV28 and TRBJ2-3; 8 bases are a match to TRBD1. There are 14 residues in the CDR3. Germline-derived CDR1 and CDR2 are MDHEN and SYDVKM. V gave up 4 bases and J gave up 3 bases; unmatched junction bases: 3. CDR3 coding DNA: TGTGCCAGCAGTTCAGGGGGCGAGACAGATACGCAGTATTTT. This encodes CASSSGGETDTQYF.

The chain recombines TRBV7-9 with TRBJ2-5; 9 positions match TRBD2. The V gene end was trimmed by 1 base and the J gene end by 5 bases; junction bases not matched to a gene: 11. Per the germline V gene, CDR1 is SEHNR and CDR2 is FQNEAQ (reference sequence). The CDR3 covers 17 residues. CDR3 protein: CASSLDQRGAPGETQYF. Written as DNA, the CDR3 is TGTGCCAGCAGCTTAGATCAGCGGGGGGCCCCCGGTGAGACCCAGTACTTC.

This clonotype appeared a single time. V gene TRBV28 combines with J gene TRBJ1-2, with 8 nucleotides matching TRBD1. The germline V gene has CDR1 MDHEN and CDR2 SYDVKM. The CDR3 runs 18 residues. J gave up 8 bases and V 7 bases, and 24 bases lay outside the gene matches. CDR3 nucleotide sequence: TGTGCCAGCAACCTCAACCTGGACAGGGCGCTTCGAGGGGGGGGCTACACCTTC. Residues: CASNLNLDRALRGGGYTF.

The rearrangement joins TRBV12-3 or TRBV12-4 to TRBJ2-1; weak D call: TRBD2 (5 bases). Trimming removed 8 bases from V and 4 bases from J, with 18 bases in between. The CDR3 covers 15 residues. The CDR3: CASEQRGWGYNEQFF. CDR3 in DNA: TGTGCCAGCGAGCAACGGGGTTGGGGATACAATGAGCAGTTCTTC.